The 17 T cell receptor beta chains in this list originate from one sample, sequenced in a study of blood T cell repertoires in COVID-19. Sequencing was performed with immunoSEQ multiplex PCR; in TCRdb, only in-frame clones are kept and a portion is missing. The top ten clones hold approximately 2.5% of a sample with approximately 280,000 clones, around nine tenths of them seen once. The specimen sequenced was PBMCs or T cells enriched from blood (not recorded which). All receptors derive from a woman aged 18 to 35 who had recovered from COVID-19.

This chain uses TRBV5-6 with TRBJ1-4, with D hard to call. V was trimmed by 4 bases and J by 0 bases, leaving 13 bases between them. Germline loops: CDR1 SGHDT, CDR2 YYEEEE. This CDR3 is 16 amino acids long. The CDR3 DNA reads as TGTGCCAGCAGCCCTACTTATACGGCAACTAATGAAAAACTGTTTTTT. It encodes CASSPTYTATNEKLFF.

V usage is TRBV7-9 and J usage is TRBJ2-2; TRBD2 matches at 11 bases. Per germline, CDR1 SEHNR and CDR2 FQNEAQ (reference sequence). V shed 7 bases, J shed 4 bases, and the junction held 17 bases outside the gene matches. The CDR3 sequence is 19 residues long. DNA for the CDR3: TGTGCCAGCATCGCGCCGGGACTAGCGGTTCTTAGCGGCACCGGGGAGCTGTTTTTT. It specifies CASIAPGLAVLSGTGELFF.

The V and J genes are TRBV3-1 (or the pseudogene TRBV3-2) and TRBJ2-3, with D perhaps matching TRBD1 (6 bases). The CDR3 loop spans 15 amino acids. V was pared by 2 bases and J by 5 bases, with 14 bases between. Per germline, CDR1 LGHDT and CDR2 YNNKEL (reference sequence). The DNA for the CDR3 is TGTGCCAGCAGCCAAACCCGACAGGTGGGAGATACGCAGTATTTT. Its protein is CASSQTRQVGDTQYF.

CDR3 sequence reads: CASRQTGGGETQYF. In DNA form, the CDR3 reads TGTGCCAGCAGACAGACAGGGGGGGGAGAGACCCAGTACTTC. The chain joins TRBV28 to TRBJ2-5, with 9 bases fitting TRBD1. The germline gives CDR1 MDHEN, CDR2 SYDVKM. Trimming removed 6 bases from V and 4 bases from J; junction bases left unmatched: 6. CDR3 length: 14 amino acids.

This rearrangement joins TRBV3-1 (or the pseudogene TRBV3-2) to TRBJ1-6; D uncertain. The CDR3 is made up of 15 amino acids. The ends were cut back, 4 bases at V and 7 bases at J, with 14 bases in the middle. The germline V gene has CDR1 LGHDT and CDR2 YNNKEL (reference sequence). The CDR3 spells CASSPGLGENSPLHF. The DNA of the CDR3 is TGTGCCAGCAGCCCAGGTCTGGGAGAAAATTCACCCCTCCACTTT.

As regards this clone: Additional DNA sequences in this sample encode the identical CDR3. J is TRBJ1-1 and V is TRBV4-1; D not resolved. This CDR3 contains 13 residues. Trimming stripped 3 bases from V and 5 bases from J, with 10 bases between. Germline CDR1 reads MGHRA; CDR2 reads YSYEKL. In DNA form, the CDR3 reads TGCGCCAGCAGCCAGGAAGGGAGTACTGAAGCTTTCTTT. Translating it yields CASSQEGSTEAFF.

The chain is built from TRBV30 and TRBJ2-1, with 13 positions matching TRBD2. The J segment lost 7 bases and the V segment lost 4 bases, leaving 4 bases of the junction unmatched. CDR1 and CDR2 (germline): GTSNPN, SVGIG (reference sequence). This CDR3 is 14 amino acids long. In nucleotides, the CDR3 is TGTGCCTGGAACCCGACTAGCGGGAGGAATGAGCAGTTCTTC. Protein product: CAWNPTSGRNEQFF.

The CDR3 protein is CASSHAVQNPYGYTF. In DNA form, the CDR3 reads TGTGCCAGCAGCCATGCAGTACAAAACCCCTATGGCTACACCTTC. The chain has TRBV14 and TRBJ1-2; the D is unclear. Trimming removed 3 bases from V and 4 bases from J, with 15 bases in between. Germline lookup yields CDR1 SGHDN and CDR2 FVKESK. The CDR3 extends over 15 amino acids.

V and J are TRBV28 and TRBJ2-7; TRBD1 is a possible D gene (5 bases). The V end was cut by 6 bases, the J end by 7 bases, with 13 bases between. The CDR3 contains 12 residues. CDR1 and CDR2 from the germline V gene are MDHEN and SYDVKM. The CDR3: CASSVRVWEQYF. As DNA, the CDR3 is TGTGCCAGCAGCGTCAGGGTATGGGAGCAGTACTTC.

In this sample, this clone turned up once. The chain couples TRBV5-1 to TRBJ2-1; 7 bases map to TRBD1. The CDR3 runs 15 residues. With 2 bases clipped from V and 4 bases from J, the junction kept 6 bases outside the gene matches. The germline V gene has CDR1 SGHRS and CDR2 YFSETQ. This chain's CDR3 is CASSFTGVSYNEQFF. In DNA, the CDR3 is TGCGCCAGCAGCTTCACAGGGGTCTCGTACAATGAGCAGTTCTTC.

J is TRBJ1-4 and V is TRBV4-1; 11 nucleotides align to TRBD1. V lost 3 bases to trimming and J lost 4 bases; unmatched junction nucleotides: 4. Per the germline V gene, CDR1 is MGHRA and CDR2 is YSYEKL. The CDR3 is 16 residues long. CDR3 in amino acids: CASSQDRGRFNEKLFF. The CDR3 coding sequence is TGCGCCAGCAGCCAGGACAGGGGGCGGTTTAATGAAAAACTGTTTTTT.

The CDR3 bases are TGTGCCAGCAGCTTGCGGTCAGGGGCCACAGATACGCAGTATTTT. The encoded protein is CASSLRSGATDTQYF. The chain carries TRBV5-4 and TRBJ2-3, with D possibly TRBD1 on 6 matching bases. Trimming shortened V by 1 base and J by 2 bases, and 11 bases separated the two germline ends. Germline CDR1 SGHNT, CDR2 YYREEE (reference sequence). The CDR3 spans 15 residues.

J is TRBJ2-3 and V is TRBV27, with 10 bases fitting TRBD2. CDR3 size: 13 residues. After removal of 8 bases from V and 3 bases from J, the junction contained 2 bases not matched to a gene. Germline-derived CDR1 and CDR2 are MNHEY and SMNVEV (reference sequence). CDR3: CASRAGGTDTQYF. DNA for the CDR3: TGTGCCAGCCGAGCGGGAGGGACAGATACGCAGTATTTT.

The chain carries TRBV5-1 and TRBJ2-2; D ambiguous. There are 16 residues in the CDR3. The germline CDR1 and CDR2 sequences are SGHRS and YFSETQ. The V and J ends lost 5 bases and 2 bases respectively, with 16 bases between them. CDR3 DNA: TGCGCCAGCAGTATAGCCACCACCTTAAACACCGGGGAGCTGTTTTTT. This encodes CASSIATTLNTGELFF.

This sequence joins TRBV9 and TRBJ2-5; D is unclear. The CDR3 is made up of 14 amino acids. Trimming took off 0 bases at V and 2 bases at J, with 8 bases between the two ends. Per germline, CDR1 SGDLS and CDR2 YYNGEE. The CDR3 nucleotides read TGTGCCAGCAGCGTAGGGGCGTCACAAGAGACCCAGTACTTC. This gives the protein CASSVGASQETQYF.

The chain carries TRBV7-9 and TRBJ1-2; a weak D match, TRBD1 (6 bases). The V end lost 0 bases, the J end lost 5 bases, and 19 bases lay between the germline ends. CDR3 length: 17 amino acids. Germline V gives CDR1 SEHNR, CDR2 FQNEAQ (reference sequence). The CDR3 DNA reads as TGTGCCAGCAGCTTAGCGGGCCAGGGGATCCGTTCTTATGGCTACACCTTC. Translating it yields CASSLAGQGIRSYGYTF.

The gene calls are TRBV7-9 and TRBJ1-6; no firm D call. Germline V gives CDR1 SEHNR, CDR2 FQNEAQ (reference sequence). V was pared by 5 bases and J by 6 bases, with 14 bases between. This CDR3 contains 15 residues. CDR3 sequence reads: CASSPERFGNSPLHF. CDR3 DNA: TGTGCCAGCAGCCCCGAGAGGTTTGGTAATTCACCCCTCCACTTT.